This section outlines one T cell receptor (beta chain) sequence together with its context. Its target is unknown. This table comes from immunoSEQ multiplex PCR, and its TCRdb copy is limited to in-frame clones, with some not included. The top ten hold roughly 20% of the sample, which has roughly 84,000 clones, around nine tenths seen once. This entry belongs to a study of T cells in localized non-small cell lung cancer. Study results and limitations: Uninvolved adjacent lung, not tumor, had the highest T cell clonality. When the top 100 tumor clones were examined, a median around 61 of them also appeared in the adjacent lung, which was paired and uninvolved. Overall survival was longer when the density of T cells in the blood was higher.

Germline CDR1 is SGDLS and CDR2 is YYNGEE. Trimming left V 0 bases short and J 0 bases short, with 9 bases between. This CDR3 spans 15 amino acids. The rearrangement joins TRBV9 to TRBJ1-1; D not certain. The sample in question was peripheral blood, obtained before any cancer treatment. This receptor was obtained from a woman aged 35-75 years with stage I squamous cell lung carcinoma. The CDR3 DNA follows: TGTGCCAGCAGCGTAGATGGGTTAATGAACACTGAAGCTTTCTTT. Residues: CASSVDGLMNTEAFF.